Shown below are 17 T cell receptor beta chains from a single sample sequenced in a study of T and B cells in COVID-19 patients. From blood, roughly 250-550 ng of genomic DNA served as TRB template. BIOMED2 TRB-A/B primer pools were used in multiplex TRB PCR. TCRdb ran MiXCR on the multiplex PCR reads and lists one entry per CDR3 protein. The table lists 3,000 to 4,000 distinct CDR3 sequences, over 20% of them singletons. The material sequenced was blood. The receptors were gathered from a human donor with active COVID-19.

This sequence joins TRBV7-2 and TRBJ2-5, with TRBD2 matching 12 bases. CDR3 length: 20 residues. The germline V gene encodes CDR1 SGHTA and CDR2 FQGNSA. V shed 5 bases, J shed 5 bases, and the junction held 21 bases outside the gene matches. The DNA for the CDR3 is TGTGCCAGCAGCCCACTTCTACTAGCGGGAGGCCCCAGGTTAGAGGAGACCCAGTACTTC. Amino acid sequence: CASSPLLLAGGPRLEETQYF.

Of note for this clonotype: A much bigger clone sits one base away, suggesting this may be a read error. The chain's CDR3 is CASSLFLDTDTQYF. CDR3 bases: TGTGCCAGCAGCTTATTCTTGGACACAGATACGCAGTATTTT. This chain links TRBV7-2 with TRBJ2-3; D remains ambiguous. Germline CDR1 SGHTA, CDR2 FQGNSA. Trimming left V 2 bases short and J 2 bases short, with 8 bases between. There are 14 residues in the CDR3.

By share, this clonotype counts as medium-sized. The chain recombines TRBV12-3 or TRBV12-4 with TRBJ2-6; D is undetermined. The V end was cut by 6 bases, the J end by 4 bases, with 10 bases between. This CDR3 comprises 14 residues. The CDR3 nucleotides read TGTGCCAGCAGACCCCTCGGCGGGGCCAACGTCCTGACTTTC. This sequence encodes CASRPLGGANVLTF.

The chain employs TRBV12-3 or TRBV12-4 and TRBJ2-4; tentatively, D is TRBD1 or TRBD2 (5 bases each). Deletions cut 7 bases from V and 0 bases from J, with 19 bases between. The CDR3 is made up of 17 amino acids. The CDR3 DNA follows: TGTGCCAGCACCCCGAATCCCGGGGCCCTAGCCAAAAACATTCAGTACTTC. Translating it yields CASTPNPGALAKNIQYF.

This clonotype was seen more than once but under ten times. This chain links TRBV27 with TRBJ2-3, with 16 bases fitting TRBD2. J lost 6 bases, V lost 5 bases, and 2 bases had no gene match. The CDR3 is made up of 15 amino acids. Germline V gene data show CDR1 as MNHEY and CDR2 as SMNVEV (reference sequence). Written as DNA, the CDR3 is TGTGCCAGCAGTCCGGGACTAGCGGGAGGGGATACGCAGTATTTT. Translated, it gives CASSPGLAGGDTQYF.

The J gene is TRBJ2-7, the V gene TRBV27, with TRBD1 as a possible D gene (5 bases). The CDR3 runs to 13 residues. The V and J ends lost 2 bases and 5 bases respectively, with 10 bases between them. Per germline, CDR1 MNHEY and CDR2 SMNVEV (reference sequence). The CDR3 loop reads CASSLRQLHEQYF. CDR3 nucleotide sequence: TGTGCCAGCAGTTTACGACAGCTCCACGAGCAGTACTTC.

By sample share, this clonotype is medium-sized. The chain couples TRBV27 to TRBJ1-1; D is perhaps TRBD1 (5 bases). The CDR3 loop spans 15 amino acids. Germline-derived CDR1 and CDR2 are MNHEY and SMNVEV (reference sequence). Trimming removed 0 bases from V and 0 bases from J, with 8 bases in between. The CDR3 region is CASSLSGTVNTEAFF. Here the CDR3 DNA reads TGTGCCAGCAGTTTATCCGGGACGGTGAACACTGAAGCTTTCTTT.

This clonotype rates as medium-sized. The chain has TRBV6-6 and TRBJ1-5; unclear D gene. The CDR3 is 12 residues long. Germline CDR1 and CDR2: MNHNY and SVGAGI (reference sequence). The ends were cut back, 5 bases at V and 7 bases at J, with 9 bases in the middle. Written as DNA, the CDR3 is TGTGCCAGCAGTAACACGGACCAGCCCCAGCATTTT. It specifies CASSNTDQPQHF.

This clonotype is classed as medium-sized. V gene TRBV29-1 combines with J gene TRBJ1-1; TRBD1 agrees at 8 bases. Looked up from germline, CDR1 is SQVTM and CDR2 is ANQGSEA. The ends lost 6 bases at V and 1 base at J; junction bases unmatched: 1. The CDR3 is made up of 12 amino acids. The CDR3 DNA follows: TGCAGCGTGGACAGGGAGAACACTGAAGCTTTCTTT. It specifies CSVDRENTEAFF.

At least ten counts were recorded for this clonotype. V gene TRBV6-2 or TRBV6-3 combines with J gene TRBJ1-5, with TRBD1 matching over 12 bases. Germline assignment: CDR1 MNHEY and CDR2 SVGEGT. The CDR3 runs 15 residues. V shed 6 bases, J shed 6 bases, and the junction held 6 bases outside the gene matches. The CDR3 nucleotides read TGTGCCAGCAGGGGGACAGGGGGCGCGGGTCAGCCCCAGCATTTT. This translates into CASRGTGGAGQPQHF.

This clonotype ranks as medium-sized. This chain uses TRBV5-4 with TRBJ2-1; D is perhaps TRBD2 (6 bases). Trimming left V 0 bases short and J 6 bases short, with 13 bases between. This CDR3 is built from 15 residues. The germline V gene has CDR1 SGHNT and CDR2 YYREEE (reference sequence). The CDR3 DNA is TGTGCCAGCAGCTTGGCGGGAGTTTTGGGCAATGAGCAGTTCTTC. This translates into CASSLAGVLGNEQFF.

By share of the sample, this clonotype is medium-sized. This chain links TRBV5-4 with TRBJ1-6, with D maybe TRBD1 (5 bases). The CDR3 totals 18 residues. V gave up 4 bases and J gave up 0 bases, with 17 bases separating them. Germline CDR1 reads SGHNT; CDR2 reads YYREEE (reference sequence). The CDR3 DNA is TGTGCCAGCAGCCTCGGGACCGACCCCTACTCCTATAATTCACCCCTCCACTTT. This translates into CASSLGTDPYSYNSPLHF.

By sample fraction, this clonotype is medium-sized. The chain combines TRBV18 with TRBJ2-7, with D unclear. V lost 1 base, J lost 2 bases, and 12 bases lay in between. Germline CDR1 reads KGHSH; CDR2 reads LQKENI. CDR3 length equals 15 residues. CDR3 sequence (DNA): TGTGCCAGCTCACCACAAAGGGTTTGGACCTACGAGCAGTACTTC. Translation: CASSPQRVWTYEQYF.

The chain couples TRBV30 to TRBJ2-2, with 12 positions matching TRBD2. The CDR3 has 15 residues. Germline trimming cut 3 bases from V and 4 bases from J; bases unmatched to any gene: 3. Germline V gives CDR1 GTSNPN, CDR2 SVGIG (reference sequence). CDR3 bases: TGTGCCTGGAGCCCGGGACTAGCGGGCACCGGGGAGCTGTTTTTT. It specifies CAWSPGLAGTGELFF.

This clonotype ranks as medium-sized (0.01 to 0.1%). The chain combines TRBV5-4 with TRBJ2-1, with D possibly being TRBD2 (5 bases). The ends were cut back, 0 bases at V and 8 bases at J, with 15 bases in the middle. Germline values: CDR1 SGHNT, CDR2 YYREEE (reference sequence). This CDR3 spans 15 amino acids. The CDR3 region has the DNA TGTGCCAGCAGCTTGGGGGGTGGGAGTGGCGATGAGCAGTTCTTC. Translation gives CASSLGGGSGDEQFF.

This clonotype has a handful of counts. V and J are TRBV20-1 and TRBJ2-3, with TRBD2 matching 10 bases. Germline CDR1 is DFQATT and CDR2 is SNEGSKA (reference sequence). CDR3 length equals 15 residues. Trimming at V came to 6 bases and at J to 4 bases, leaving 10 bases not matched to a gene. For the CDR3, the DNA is TGCAGTGCCATGGTGTCTAGCGGGAGCCCAGATACGCAGTATTTT. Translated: CSAMVSSGSPDTQYF.

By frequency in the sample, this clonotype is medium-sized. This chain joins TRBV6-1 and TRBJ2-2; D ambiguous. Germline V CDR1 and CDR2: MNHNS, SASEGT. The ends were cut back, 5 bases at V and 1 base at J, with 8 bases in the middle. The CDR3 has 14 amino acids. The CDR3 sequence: CASSIQVNTGELFF. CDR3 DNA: TGTGCCAGCAGTATTCAAGTGAACACCGGGGAGCTGTTTTTT.